A single sample is the source of the 13 T cell receptor beta chains below, sequenced in a study of blood T cell repertoires in COVID-19. The protocol was immunoSEQ multiplex PCR, while the TCRdb copy is restricted to in-frame clones and leaves out a portion. The data contain around 110,000 clones, about 80% of them singletons. Sequenced input: peripheral blood. All receptors derive from a man between 65 and 85 years old with active or convalescent COVID-19.

The V gene is TRBV6-5, the J gene TRBJ1-1, with TRBD1 as a possible D gene (6 bases). V shed 4 bases and J shed 7 bases, with 13 bases lying between them. CDR1 MNHEY and CDR2 SVGAGI come from the germline V gene. The CDR3 spans 13 residues. This chain's CDR3 is CASSSQTGYEAFF. The CDR3 nucleotides are TGTGCCAGCAGTTCCCAGACAGGCTATGAAGCTTTCTTT.

This chain joins TRBV19 and TRBJ2-3; 7 positions match TRBD2. With V trimmed by 5 bases and J by 2 bases, 7 bases remained unmatched. The CDR3 sequence is 15 residues long. CDR1 and CDR2 (germline): LNHDA, SQIVND (reference sequence). This chain's CDR3 is CASSAPGGTTDTQYF. CDR3 coding DNA: TGTGCCAGTAGTGCCCCGGGAGGTACCACAGATACGCAGTATTTT.

The V and J genes are TRBV18 and TRBJ1-1, with TRBD1 as a possible D gene (5 bases). CDR1 and CDR2 (germline): KGHSH, LQKENI. V was cut by 6 bases and J by 1 base, with 15 bases left in between. The CDR3 covers 15 residues. CDR3 residues: CASSLNGGENTEAFF. DNA for the CDR3: TGTGCCAGCTCCCTTAACGGGGGGGAGAACACTGAAGCTTTCTTT. The complete variable domain, with remaining parts taken from reference TRBV18 and TRBJ1-1, reads NAGVMQNPRHLVRRRGQEARLRCSPMKGHSHVYWYRQLPEEGLKFMVYLQKENIIDESGMPKERFSAEFPKEGPSILRIQQVVRGDSAAYFCASSLNGGENTEAFFGQGTRLTVV.

J is TRBJ1-1 and V is TRBV5-4, with 7 bases identical to TRBD1. Germline V gene lookup returns CDR1 SGHNT and CDR2 YYREEE (reference sequence). The CDR3 extends over 14 amino acids. The trim removed 1 base at V and 2 bases at J, leaving 2 bases unmatched. The CDR3 DNA reads as TGTGCCAGCAGCTTGCGACAGGGAAACACTGAAGCTTTCTTT. Protein: CASSLRQGNTEAFF.

The V and J genes are TRBV7-9 and TRBJ1-5; D remains unclear. The CDR3 length is 12 residues. Per germline, CDR1 SEHNR and CDR2 FQNEAQ (reference sequence). V lost 4 bases, J lost 8 bases, and 9 bases lay in between. The CDR3 DNA follows: TGTGCCAGCAGCTGGGGAGCCGAGCCCCAGCATTTT. Translated: CASSWGAEPQHF.

The gene calls are TRBV27 and TRBJ1-2; 9 positions match TRBD1. The V segment lost 6 bases and the J segment 3 bases; nucleotides outside the gene matches: 5. Germline V gene lookup returns CDR1 MNHEY and CDR2 SMNVEV (reference sequence). The CDR3 length is 14 residues. CDR3 DNA: TGTGCCAGCAGGACACAGGGGGCGTACTATGGCTACACCTTC. This translates into CASRTQGAYYGYTF.

The chain is built from TRBV7-3 and TRBJ2-1; 8 bases are shared with TRBD1. V dropped 3 bases and J dropped 10; count of bases not matched to a gene: 5. The CDR3 contains 13 residues. Germline V lookup: CDR1 SGHTA, CDR2 FQGTGA. CDR3 region: CASSFTGGREQFF. The CDR3 coding sequence is TGTGCCAGCAGCTTCACAGGGGGAAGAGAGCAGTTCTTC.

The chain has TRBV7-3 and TRBJ2-2; perhaps TRBD2 as D (5 bases). V was trimmed by 5 bases and J by 2 bases, leaving 12 bases between them. The germline V gene has CDR1 SGHTA and CDR2 FQGTGA. CDR3 length: 15 amino acids. The DNA for the CDR3 is TGTGCCAGCAGCCGGGGTGGACGCAACACCGGGGAGCTGTTTTTT. Translating it yields CASSRGGRNTGELFF.

The chain joins TRBV6-6 to TRBJ1-6; a possible D gene is TRBD1 (5 bases). Germline CDR1 and CDR2: MNHNY and SVGAGI (reference sequence). V lost 5 bases, J lost 0 bases, and 20 bases lay in between. The CDR3 sequence is 19 residues long. The CDR3 is CASSPYIQTGSSYNSPLHF. The CDR3 region has the DNA TGTGCCAGCAGTCCGTATATCCAAACAGGATCCTCCTATAATTCACCCCTCCACTTT.

The chain uses TRBV3-1 (or the pseudogene TRBV3-2) and TRBJ2-1; 9 bases are a match to TRBD1. After removal of 4 bases from V and 4 bases from J, the junction contained 8 bases not matched to a gene. The CDR3 covers 16 residues. Looked up from germline, CDR1 is LGHDT and CDR2 is YNNKEL (reference sequence). The CDR3 region is CASSPTGGRTYNEQFF. CDR3 DNA: TGTGCCAGCAGCCCGACAGGGGGGAGGACTTACAATGAGCAGTTCTTC.

The rearrangement links TRBV6-1 to TRBJ1-5; D possibly corresponds to TRBD1 (5 bases). This CDR3 is built from 15 residues. Germline V lookup: CDR1 MNHNS, CDR2 SASEGT. The V end lost 1 base, the J end lost 4 bases, and 11 bases lay between the germline ends. This CDR3 is CASSEGSGFNQPQHF. The DNA for the CDR3 is TGTGCCAGCAGTGAAGGATCAGGGTTTAATCAGCCCCAGCATTTT.

The rearrangement links TRBV19 to TRBJ2-1; 9 positions match TRBD1. V lost 5 bases to trimming and J lost 7 bases; unmatched junction nucleotides: 9. This CDR3 comprises 15 residues. The germline V gene has CDR1 LNHDA and CDR2 SQIVND (reference sequence). The CDR3 loop is CASSLRTGAKNEQFF. For the CDR3, the DNA is TGTGCCAGTAGTCTACGGACAGGGGCTAAGAATGAGCAGTTCTTC.

V and J are TRBV7-2 and TRBJ1-5; the D gene is possibly TRBD1 (5 bases). Trimming took off 6 bases at V and 3 bases at J, with 12 bases between the two ends. The CDR3 runs to 14 residues. Germline CDR1 and CDR2: SGHTA and FQGNSA. The CDR3 loop reads CASRLQGPNQPQHF. The DNA of the CDR3 is TGTGCCAGCAGACTTCAGGGCCCCAATCAGCCCCAGCATTTT. Based on the CDR3 plus reference TRBV7-2 and TRBJ1-5, the full variable domain is GAGVSQSPSNKVTEKGKDVELRCDPISGHTALYWYRQSLGQGLEFLIYFQGNSAPDKSGLPSDRFSAERTGGSVSTLTIQRTQQEDSAVYLCASRLQGPNQPQHFGDGTRLSIL.